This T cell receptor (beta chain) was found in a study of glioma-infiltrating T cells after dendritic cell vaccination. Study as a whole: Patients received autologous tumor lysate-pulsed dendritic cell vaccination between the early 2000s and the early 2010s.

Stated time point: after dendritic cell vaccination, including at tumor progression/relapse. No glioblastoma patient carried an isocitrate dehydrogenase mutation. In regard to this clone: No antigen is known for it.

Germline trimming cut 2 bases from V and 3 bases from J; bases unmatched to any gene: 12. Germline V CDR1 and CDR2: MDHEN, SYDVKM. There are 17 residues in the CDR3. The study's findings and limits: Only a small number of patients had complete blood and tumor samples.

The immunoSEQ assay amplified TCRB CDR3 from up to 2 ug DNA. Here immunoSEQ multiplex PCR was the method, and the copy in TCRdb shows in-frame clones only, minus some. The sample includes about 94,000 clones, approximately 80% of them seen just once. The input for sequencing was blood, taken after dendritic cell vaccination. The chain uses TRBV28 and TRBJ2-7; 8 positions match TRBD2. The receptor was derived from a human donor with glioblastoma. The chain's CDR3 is CASSLGRLTSDVYEQYF. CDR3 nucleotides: TGTGCCAGCAGTTTAGGTCGTCTGACTAGCGATGTCTACGAGCAGTACTTC.